The source of this T cell receptor (beta chain) is a study of cytomegalovirus exposure and HLA in healthy donors (dated by TCRdb to the late 2010s). For the wider study: An earlier analysis of several hundred of the donors reported over 250 Gb of sequence data and around 110 million unique TCR beta sequences obtained from around 170 million T cells. An early release that covered some 640 HLA-typed donors contained around 300 gigabases of sequencing data and 85 million to 100 million unique TCR sequences. Among the roughly 400 genotyped donors, 81% belonged to the genetic ancestry cluster associated with self-reported Caucasian donors. The study aimed to test whether cataloging public T cell receptors could reveal signatures of past pathogen exposure. The study profiled the T cell repertoires of under 700 subjects by immunosequencing and related them to cytomegalovirus serostatus. Along with the roughly 710-subject first cohort, a separate validation cohort of over a hundred different subjects was used. To predict cytomegalovirus infection status, the study brought together high-throughput TCR immunosequencing, statistical association of individual TCRs with disease status, and machine learning. A later analysis re-analyzed previously published TCR beta repertoires from roughly 600 donors and added high-resolution HLA genotyping to study TCR occurrence patterns. In the later analysis, no new phenotypic data were used to find candidate immune exposures; instead, reliance was placed on TCR beta sequences and their occurrence across donors. An earlier analysis of roughly 600 of the donors used high-throughput TCR beta sequencing to judge whether each TCR beta V gene segment behaved as functional or pseudogenic. Donor age, sex, ethnicity and CMV serostatus were compiled together with the repertoire data. In a later genetic analysis, genome-wide SNP genotypes for about three fifths of the roughly 670 donors were used, and that subset was treated as a discovery cohort. Every repertoire in the discovery cohort had been generated on one and the same sequencing platform. HLA typing included class I and class II loci at four-digit resolution. The number of typed donors differed by locus: about 629-640 for A, B, C, DRB1 and DQB1; some 500 for DQA1; around 610 for DPA1; and 400 to 480 for DPB1. Several DR-DQ haplotypes were handled as single units for association and clustering, since linkage in the cohort was strong. Among a few hundred genotyped donors of the cohort, an average of 235,054 unique TCR beta nucleotide sequences were sequenced per donor, roughly 18% of them non-productive. Summary of the overall study and its limitations: A further reported finding was that TCR beta sequences accurately predicted the HLA-A and HLA-B alleles for most subjects in the first cohort. It was suggested by the authors that the approach could potentially be generalized to other disease states and immunological phenotypes. Compared with the approximately 670-donor mean, donors in an Asian-associated ancestry cluster had fewer N-insertions in productive TCRs, according to a later genetic analysis. According to a later analysis, TCR association rates differed among HLA loci, with DRB1 alleles showing the most associated TCRs and HLA-C alleles showing the fewest. When HLA alleles, especially DR and DQ, strongly co-occurred, attributing TCR associations to individual alleles was difficult. A group of highly shared sequence variants was considered likely to be a technical artifact of the sequencing pipeline. In a later genetic analysis, a missense DCLRE1C variant was associated with V-gene and J-gene trimming of TCR beta chains, and the association was replicated in an independent cohort. Because HLA typing was missing for some donors at each locus, association tests included only the typed subset. The classifier was reported to diagnose cytomegalovirus status with high specificity and sensitivity in both the original and validation cohorts. Some IMGT-functional V segments, including TRBV6-2 and TRBV6-3, could not be told apart with the 87-base-pair reads, so those segments were excluded. Linkage disequilibrium might explain the correlated functional status among segregating V segments, but an unknown experimental factor could not be excluded. The cohort was sequenced for TCR beta chains only, and without alpha or paired-chain data the features that could be detected were limited. An earlier analysis of some 560 of the donors showed that most TCR beta V segments appeared in productive rearrangements either about 87% or about 30% of the time, which broadly matched IMGT annotations. According to a later analysis, parvovirus B19, influenza, CMV and Epstein-Barr virus appeared linked to several top co-occurrence clusters. Compared with equally common non-associated chains, HLA-associated TCR beta chains in a later analysis were more clonally expanded and had lower generation probabilities. A later analysis associated 16,951 TCR beta sequences with specific HLA alleles at a false discovery rate of 0.05. A later analysis found that most CMV-associated TCR beta chains appeared HLA-restricted, with HLA associations seemingly driven largely by CMV exposure. Presence/absence analyses assumed roughly uniform sequencing depth across donors, an assumption that may not hold. Most TCR sequences were observed very rarely across donors, whereas some public TCRs were present in many individuals. In vitro tests confirmed that a few of the cytomegalovirus-associated TCR beta chains recognize cytomegalovirus antigens. The study gave a list of around 170 TCR beta chains associated with cytomegalovirus. CMV serostatus was the only immune exposure information available for the cohort. Fewer than 20 rarely observed V segments, including chromosome 9 orphons, were excluded from the earlier analysis of several hundred of the donors because counts were too low.

Receptors were amplified or captured by the immunoSEQ multiplex PCR assay. The multiplex PCR relied on a mix of 60 forward primers for TCR Vbeta segments and 13 reverse primers for TCR Jbeta segments. A multiplex PCR assay on genomic DNA amplified the CDR3 region of rearranged TCR beta genes. The amplified TCR beta libraries were sequenced on the Illumina HiSeq System as 87-base-pair reads. The published analysis was carried out like this. A later analysis counted about 82 million unique TCR beta chains across the 666 repertoires, and around 9.9 million of these chains were shared by at least two donors. Raw reads were error-corrected and collapsed into unique sequences with a nearest-neighbor algorithm that merged closely related sequences to remove PCR and sequencing errors. To assign V, D and J gene segments, CDR3 sequences were aligned to IMGT reference sequences. Each retained sequence needed at least a six-nucleotide match to both a V gene segment and a J gene segment. A rearrangement counted as productive if the CDR3 had no stop codons and remained in frame with V and J, and every other rearrangement counted as non-productive. CDR3 was defined according to IMGT convention as the region running from the second conserved V-encoded cysteine to the conserved J-encoded phenylalanine. The earlier analysis of about 560 of the donors excluded any sequence lacking an unambiguous match to a single V gene segment. In an earlier analysis of 587 of the donors, V segments were called functional above 56.7% productive rearrangements and were called segregating when the between-donor standard deviation exceeded 5%. To diagnose cytomegalovirus status from the catalog of TCR beta chain sequences, a statistical classification framework was built. A later analysis assigned V and J genes by comparing TCR nucleotide sequences with IMGT/GENE-DB human TR gene sequences. In a later analysis, CDR3 sequences and most-parsimonious VDJ recombination scenarios were assigned using the TCRdist pipeline. A later analysis defined each TCR beta chain by its CDR3 amino acid sequence plus V-gene family, and excluded reads lacking a unique V-gene family. In a later analysis, fewer than 650 highly shared, low-generation-probability nucleotide sequences were removed to address suspected cross-contamination and a sequencing artifact. A later analysis calculated a clonal expansion index for each public chain from normalized within-repertoire ranks of inferred template counts. Generation probabilities in a later analysis came from a VDJ recombination model fitted to out-of-frame rearrangements, and those results were checked against IGoR. A later analysis scored TCR-TCR, TCR-HLA and TCR-CMV co-occurrence with hypergeometric tests, applying a repertoire-size bias correction to TCR pairs. A later analysis estimated false discovery rates by permuting HLA or CMV assignments 20 times. In a later analysis, co-occurring TCRs were grouped with DBSCAN, and TCRdist sequence similarity was added when clustering was performed within HLA-allele-positive subsets. Repertoires with fewer than 30,000 or more than 120,000 public chains were left out of co-occurrence clustering, as were about 5 repertoires with anomalous nucleotide sharing. This immuneACCESS table, as held by TCRdb, lists in-frame sequences with V and J called but not all clones. Of the missing ones, under half trace to an unresolved V gene in checked studies; the others have no known cause. V and J calls plus clone size are reproduced from that table; the DNA served to infer D and trimming. The sample table contains more than 200,000 clones; only one count was recorded for 70% of them. The ten largest clonotypes hold about 2.8% of the sample.

The CDR3 sequence holds 13 residues, the cysteine and phenylalanine included. CDR3 DNA is the only sequence kept; it has 39 bases, read in frame from the first base. V is pared back by 0 bases and J by 5 bases, with 7 bases lying between the germline termini. For CDR1 and CDR2, the germline V gene (reference sequence) lists MNHNY and SVGAGI. A word on this clone: Its antigen is still unknown. No base qualities exist here, and no much larger clone lies one base off it.

The cohort comprised some 680 healthy bone marrow donors. At the time of sampling, all cohort members were nominally healthy, though unrecorded immune exposures were likely present. The donor was CMV seropositive and was included in the group of around 300 seropositive cohort members. A peripheral blood sample was provided by each donor, and peripheral blood mononuclear cells were used for TCR beta sequencing. The Qiagen DNeasy Blood Extraction Kit was used to extract genomic DNA from the blood cell samples. The sequence was obtained from a man in his forties in good health and CMV-seropositive. Sample: PBMCs. This chain is built from TRBV6-6 and TRBJ1-2; no confident D gene assignment can be made. Here the CDR3 is given as CASSYSAAYGYTF. Read as DNA, the sequence is TGTGCCAGCAGTTACTCGGCGGCGTATGGCTACACCTTC.